The 25 T cell receptor beta chains below come from one sample, sequenced in a study of memory CD4+ T cells and cytomegalovirus serostatus. Using immunoSEQ multiplex PCR, the repertoire was profiled, and TCRdb retains in-frame clones only, with some absent. The sample consists of some 60,000 clones, over 65% of them appearing once. Single viable CD3+CD4+CD8-CD45RO+ cells were sorted as the memory CD4+ T cells. The material sequenced was memory CD4+ T cells from blood. The source is an adult in good health and CMV-seropositive.

This chain links TRBV18 with TRBJ2-7; D remains ambiguous. CDR3 size: 15 residues. Germline CDR1 KGHSH, CDR2 LQKENI. Trimming removed 0 bases from V and 5 bases from J, with 14 bases in between. The CDR3, as DNA: TGTGCCAGCTCACCACCATCGGTAAGGGCCCACGAGCAGTACTTC. It codes for CASSPPSVRAHEQYF.

This rearrangement joins TRBV19 to TRBJ2-6; D is ambiguous. Germline-derived CDR1 and CDR2 are LNHDA and SQIVND (reference sequence). V dropped 3 bases and J dropped 0 bases, with 3 bases sitting between them. This CDR3 region has 14 residues. The chain's CDR3 is CASSIYSGANVLTF. The CDR3 DNA follows: TGTGCCAGTAGTATTTACTCTGGGGCCAACGTCCTGACTTTC.

The rearrangement links TRBV7-2 to TRBJ1-1, with D uncertain. CDR1 SGHTA and CDR2 FQGNSA come from the germline V gene. This CDR3 contains 15 residues. V shed 1 base and J shed 6 bases, with 15 bases lying between them. CDR3 in DNA: TGTGCCAGCAGCTTAGGAGCTAGTGGAGGATCTGAAGCTTTCTTT. As protein: CASSLGASGGSEAFF.

CDR3 protein: CASNPTQRGSGANVLTF. The CDR3 DNA reads as TGTGCCAGCAACCCAACCCAGCGGGGCTCTGGGGCCAACGTCCTGACTTTC. The chain recombines TRBV21-1 with TRBJ2-6; the table's D gene call, TRBD2, was not cross checked with the DNA. TRBV21-1 is listed as a pseudogene. This CDR3 is built from 17 residues.

This clone was seen a few times. The chain uses TRBV5-1 and TRBJ2-3; no reliable D call. Germline loops: CDR1 SGHRS, CDR2 YFSETQ. The CDR3 sequence is 14 residues long. Deletions cut 5 bases from V and 0 bases from J, with 10 bases between. This chain's CDR3 is CASRADLSTDTQYF. CDR3 sequence (DNA): TGCGCCAGCAGGGCCGACTTGAGCACAGATACGCAGTATTTT.

The rearrangement links TRBV2 to TRBJ2-3; 7 bases map to TRBD2. Germline CDR1 reads SNHLY; CDR2 reads FYNNEI. CDR3 size: 13 residues. Losses at the gene ends were 6 bases for V and 4 bases for J; bases not matched to a gene: 4. The CDR3 here is CASRRERADTQYF. The DNA for the CDR3 is TGTGCCAGCAGGCGGGAGAGGGCAGATACGCAGTATTTT.

The chain is built from TRBV7-9 and TRBJ1-2; D remains ambiguous. Germline loops: CDR1 SEHNR, CDR2 FQNEAQ (reference sequence). Trimming stripped 5 bases from V and 3 bases from J, with 16 bases between. CDR3 length: 15 amino acids. The CDR3 bases are TGTGCCAGCAGCAACCCAAGTTCAGGTGACTATGGCTACACCTTC. This sequence encodes CASSNPSSGDYGYTF.

V gene TRBV2 combines with J gene TRBJ1-4; the D is unclear. V lost 8 bases to trimming and J lost 8 bases, with 12 bases between them. CDR3 size: 12 residues. The germline V gene has CDR1 SNHLY and CDR2 FYNNEI. Here the CDR3 reads CASEVEREKLFF. CDR3 DNA sequence: TGTGCCAGCGAGGTGGAGCGGGAAAAACTGTTTTTT.

The V gene is TRBV11-3, the J gene TRBJ2-5; 10 bases are shared with TRBD2. Unmatched junction bases numbered 2, after V lost 6 bases and J lost 1 base. This CDR3 region has 14 residues. CDR1 is SGHNT, CDR2 YENEEA, per germline. The CDR3 region is CASRASGSQETQYF. CDR3 in DNA: TGTGCCAGCAGGGCTAGCGGGAGCCAAGAGACCCAGTACTTC.

The chain joins TRBV7-9 to TRBJ2-5; TRBD2 matches at 7 bases. The germline V gene encodes CDR1 SEHNR and CDR2 FQNEAQ (reference sequence). J was trimmed by 6 bases and V by 7 bases; bases with no gene match: 8. The length of the CDR3 is 13 residues. CDR3: CASIPGGGKTQYF. CDR3 nucleotide sequence: TGTGCCAGCATCCCGGGAGGCGGAAAGACCCAGTACTTC.

This rearrangement joins TRBV19 to TRBJ2-2; D perhaps matches TRBD2 (5 bases). This CDR3 is built from 14 residues. Germline loops: CDR1 LNHDA, CDR2 SQIVND (reference sequence). V lost 7 bases, J lost 1 base, and 10 bases lay in between. CDR3: CASNSGRNTGELFF. CDR3 coding DNA: TGTGCCAGTAACAGCGGAAGGAACACCGGGGAGCTGTTTTTT.

This sequence joins TRBV7-2 and TRBJ2-5; D possibly corresponds to TRBD2 (5 bases). V was trimmed by 0 bases and J by 4 bases, leaving 9 bases between them. The germline V gene has CDR1 SGHTA and CDR2 FQGNSA. CDR3 length equals 14 residues. CDR3 DNA: TGTGCCAGCAGCTTAGCCACTAGTGGAGAGACCCAGTACTTC. It is translated as CASSLATSGETQYF.

V and J are TRBV28 and TRBJ2-3; 7 bases agree with TRBD2. The CDR3 has 14 amino acids. Germline lookup yields CDR1 MDHEN and CDR2 SYDVKM. The ends lost 10 bases at V and 1 base at J; junction bases unmatched: 8. CDR3 protein: CATGPLAGTDTQYF. The CDR3 nucleotides are TGTGCCACAGGGCCCCTAGCGGGCACAGATACGCAGTATTTT. Full variable domain (outside the CDR3, taken from reference TRBV28 and TRBJ2-3): DVKVTQSSRYLVKRTGEKVFLECVQDMDHENMFWYRQDPGLGLRLIYFSYDVKMKEKGDIPEGYSVSREKKERFSLILESASTNQTSMYLCATGPLAGTDTQYFGPGTRLTVL.

The chain is built from TRBV5-1 and TRBJ2-1, with TRBD2 as a possible D gene (5 bases). CDR1 is SGHRS, CDR2 YFSETQ, per germline. The CDR3 runs 12 residues. The germline V and J ends were trimmed by 3 bases and 6 bases, with 7 bases remaining between them. Here the CDR3 reads CASSSGINEQFF. The CDR3 region has the DNA TGCGCCAGCAGCTCGGGAATCAATGAGCAGTTCTTC.

The chain employs TRBV30 and TRBJ1-2; the D is unclear. This CDR3 comprises 13 residues. Germline V lookup: CDR1 GTSNPN, CDR2 SVGIG (reference sequence). Trimming stripped 7 bases from V and 4 bases from J, with 16 bases between. CDR3 in DNA: TGTGCCTCTCCCCGGGAGGCGGGCTATGGCTACACCTTC. Its protein product is CASPREAGYGYTF.

J is TRBJ2-1 and V is TRBV5-6; possible D gene TRBD2, 5 bases. V was shortened by 0 bases and J by 8 bases, with 15 bases between the two germline ends. This CDR3 has 15 residues. CDR1 is SGHDT and CDR2 is YYEEEE in the germline V gene. The DNA for the CDR3 is TGTGCCAGCAGCTTGGTAAGGTCAGGAGGTGATGAGCAGTTCTTC. Translating gives CASSLVRSGGDEQFF. The complete variable domain, with remaining parts taken from reference TRBV5-6 and TRBJ2-1, reads DAGVTQSPTHLIKTRGQQVTLRCSPKSGHDTVSWYQQALGQGPQFIFQYYEEEERQRGNFPDRFSGHQFPNYSSELNVNALLLGDSALYLCASSLVRSGGDEQFFGPGTRLTVL.

This clone occurred a few times. The rearrangement links TRBV29-1 to TRBJ1-2; D remains ambiguous. The CDR3 totals 14 residues. Germline CDR1 SQVTM, CDR2 ANQGSEA. V was shortened by 5 bases and J by 8 bases, with 21 bases between the two germline ends. The CDR3, as DNA: TGCAGCGTTACTAAGACTCTATCCTCTACCGGCTACACCTTC. This codes for CSVTKTLSSTGYTF. Full variable domain (remainder filled in from reference TRBV29-1 and TRBJ1-2): SAVISQKPSRDICQRGTSLTIQCQVDSQVTMMFWYRQQPGQSLTLIATANQGSEATYESGFVIDKFPISRPNLTFSTLTVSNMSPEDSSIYLCSVTKTLSSTGYTFGSGTRLTVV.

The rearrangement links TRBV30 to TRBJ1-5; D is ambiguous. The CDR3 runs 14 residues. The germline V and J ends were trimmed by 2 bases and 5 bases, with 13 bases remaining between them. Germline lookup yields CDR1 GTSNPN and CDR2 SVGIG (reference sequence). The CDR3 loop reads CAWSPPSAHQPQHF. The CDR3 DNA follows: TGTGCCTGGAGTCCCCCGTCCGCACATCAGCCCCAGCATTTT. The full variable domain, in which reference TRBV30 and TRBJ1-5 provide the parts outside the CDR3, is SQTIHQWPATLVQPVGSPLSLECTVEGTSNPNLYWYRQAAGRGLQLLFYSVGIGQISSEVPQNLSASRPQDRQFILSSKKLLLSDSGFYLCAWSPPSAHQPQHFGDGTRLSIL.

The gene calls are TRBV6-4 and TRBJ1-6; weak D call: TRBD1 (6 bases). CDR3 length equals 13 residues. CDR1 is MRHNA, CDR2 SNTAGT, per germline. Trimming left V 3 bases short and J 7 bases short, with 7 bases between. Written as DNA, the CDR3 is TGTGCCAGCAGTGATACAGGGAATTCACCCCTCCACTTT. This translates into CASSDTGNSPLHF.

This clone was observed a handful of times. The DNA for the CDR3 is TGTGCCAGCAGTTCCGCTGGGGGTCAGCCCCAGCATTTT. Translated, it gives CASSSAGGQPQHF. The V call is TRBV27, the J call TRBJ1-5; D perhaps matches TRBD1 (5 bases). Trimming left V 4 bases short and J 6 bases short, with 10 bases between. The length of the CDR3 is 13 residues. CDR1 MNHEY and CDR2 SMNVEV come from the germline V gene (reference sequence).

The rearrangement links TRBV7-2 to TRBJ2-2, with a weak D call TRBD1 (5 bases). V was trimmed by 2 bases and J by 7 bases, leaving 11 bases between them. Germline lookup yields CDR1 SGHTA and CDR2 FQGNSA. This CDR3 is 14 amino acids long. CDR3 amino acids: CASSLSSGHGELFF. CDR3 nucleotides: TGTGCCAGCAGCTTAAGTAGTGGACACGGGGAGCTGTTTTTT.

This clone was picked up one time. The V call is TRBV6-1, the J call TRBJ1-4; TRBD1 is a possible D gene (6 bases). V was shortened by 4 bases and J by 7 bases, with 13 bases between the two germline ends. This CDR3 is 14 amino acids long. The germline V gene has CDR1 MNHNS and CDR2 SASEGT. The CDR3 loop is CASSGTGSGEKLFF. The CDR3 nucleotides read TGTGCCAGCAGTGGCACAGGGTCGGGTGAAAAACTGTTTTTT.

This sequence joins TRBV11-3 and TRBJ1-1, with a possible D match to TRBD1 (5 bases). The CDR3 totals 12 residues. The ends were cut back, 1 base at V and 8 bases at J, with 8 bases in the middle. Germline V CDR1 and CDR2: SGHNT, YENEEA. The CDR3 region is CASSLGPGEAFF. The DNA for the CDR3 is TGTGCCAGCAGCTTAGGGCCAGGGGAAGCTTTCTTT.

This sequence joins TRBV5-1 and TRBJ1-2; no clear D. V lost 1 base, J lost 5 bases, and 9 bases lay in between. The CDR3 is made up of 13 amino acids. Germline values: CDR1 SGHRS, CDR2 YFSETQ. CDR3 region: CASSLTVGYGYTF. DNA of the CDR3: TGCGCCAGCAGCTTGACAGTCGGTTATGGCTACACCTTC.

This sequence joins TRBV7-8 and TRBJ2-7; D is ambiguous. The CDR3 contains 13 residues. V was cut by 5 bases and J by 4 bases, with 12 bases left in between. CDR1 is SGHVS, CDR2 FQNEAQ, per germline. CDR3 sequence (DNA): TGTGCCAGCAGCGAGTCTCTTGGGTACGAGCAGTACGTC. It specifies CASSESLGYEQYV.